This TCR beta chain came from a study of T cells in Graves' hyperthyroidism and ophthalmopathy. This clonotype was picked up many times. Not enrolled were patients with uncontrolled infection, other autoimmune disease, pregnancy or lactation. Researchers took RNA transcripts and amplified the TCR beta CDR3 regions from them. The HTBI primer set was used in a first-round RT-PCR of the TCR CDR3. TCRdb passed the multiplex PCR reads through MiXCR, listing each CDR3 protein once. The table has more than 600,000 distinct CDR3 sequences, roughly 15% seen once. With 3 bases removed from V and 0 bases from J, the gap between germline ends came to 11 bases. CDR3 length: 16 amino acids.

Sequenced: blood. V usage is TRBV12-3 or TRBV12-4 and J usage is TRBJ1-4; D remains ambiguous. This receptor was taken from a man aged 18 to 30 with Graves' hyperthyroidism. This CDR3 is CASSLEGYATNEKLFF. Written as DNA, the CDR3 is TGTGCCAGCAGTTTGGAAGGATACGCAACTAATGAAAAACTGTTTTTT.